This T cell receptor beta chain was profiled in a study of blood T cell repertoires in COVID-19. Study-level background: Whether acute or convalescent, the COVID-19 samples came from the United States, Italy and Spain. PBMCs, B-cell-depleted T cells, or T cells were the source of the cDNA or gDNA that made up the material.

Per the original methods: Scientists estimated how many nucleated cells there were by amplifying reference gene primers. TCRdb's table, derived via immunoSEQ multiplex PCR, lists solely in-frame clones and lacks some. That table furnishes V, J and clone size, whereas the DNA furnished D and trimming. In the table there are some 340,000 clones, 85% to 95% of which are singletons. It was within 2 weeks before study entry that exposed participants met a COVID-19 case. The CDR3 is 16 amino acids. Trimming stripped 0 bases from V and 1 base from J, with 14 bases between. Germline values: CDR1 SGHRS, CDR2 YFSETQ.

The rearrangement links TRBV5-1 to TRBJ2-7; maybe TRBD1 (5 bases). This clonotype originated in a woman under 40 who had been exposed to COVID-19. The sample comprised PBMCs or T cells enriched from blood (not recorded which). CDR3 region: CASSLGDSRTSYEQYF. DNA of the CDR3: TGCGCCAGCAGCTTGGGAGACAGTAGAACTTCCTACGAGCAGTACTTC.